Presented here are 21 T cell receptor beta chains from one specimen sequenced in a study of cytomegalovirus exposure and HLA in healthy donors. Amplification used 60 Vbeta primers and 13 Jbeta primers. Repertoires were generated with immunoSEQ multiplex PCR, while TCRdb's copy carries only in-frame clones and drops some. The sample shows tens of thousands of clones, around 58% of them seen only once. The sample taken for sequencing was PBMCs. The source is a man aged 25 to 40 in good health and CMV-seropositive.

The rearrangement joins TRBV4-2 to TRBJ1-4; the match to TRBD1 covers 8 bases. Losses at the gene ends were 6 bases for V and 3 bases for J; bases not matched to a gene: 6. In germline, CDR1 is LGHNA, CDR2 YNFKEQ. The CDR3 runs 15 residues. CDR3 sequence (DNA): TGTGCCAGCAGTCCGACAGGGGCTTCTAATGAAAAACTGTTTTTT. Translated: CASSPTGASNEKLFF.

The chain is built from TRBV11-2 and TRBJ2-1, with 7 nucleotides matching TRBD2. J gave up 5 bases and V 1 base, and 11 bases lay outside the gene matches. This CDR3 spans 17 amino acids. The germline CDR1 and CDR2 sequences are SGHAT and FQNNGV. The CDR3 loop reads CASSLGRGGSSHNEQFF. The CDR3, as DNA: TGTGCCAGCAGCTTAGGTCGGGGCGGGAGCAGTCACAATGAGCAGTTCTTC.

The J gene is TRBJ1-6, the V gene TRBV27, with D possibly TRBD1 on 5 matching bases. CDR3 size: 14 residues. Trimming stripped 6 bases from V and 5 bases from J, with 11 bases between. The germline V gene has CDR1 MNHEY and CDR2 SMNVEV (reference sequence). CDR3: CASSSGLDNSPLHF. DNA for the CDR3: TGTGCCAGCAGCTCAGGGTTGGATAATTCACCCCTCCACTTT.

The genes are TRBV5-6 and TRBJ2-7; 10 nucleotides match TRBD2. From germline, CDR1 is SGHDT and CDR2 YYEEEE. The CDR3 length is 15 residues. The trim removed 3 bases at V and 2 bases at J, leaving 5 bases unmatched. This chain's CDR3 is CASSSLAGAPYEQYF. DNA for the CDR3: TGTGCCAGCAGCTCGCTAGCGGGAGCGCCCTACGAGCAGTACTTC.

The chain uses TRBV5-6 and TRBJ1-5, with D perhaps TRBD1 (5 bases). Germline lookup yields CDR1 SGHDT and CDR2 YYEEEE. CDR3 length: 16 residues. The V and J ends lost 1 base and 2 bases respectively, with 13 bases between them. The CDR3 nucleotides read TGTGCCAGCAGCTTGATGATAGGGGAGGGCAATCAGCCCCAGCATTTT. It encodes CASSLMIGEGNQPQHF.

This clone came up once. A read error may produce the germline difference seen at one junction end. The same CDR3 can be traced to other DNA sequences in this sample. The chain combines TRBV7-9 with TRBJ2-5; 7 bases match TRBD1. Looked up from germline, CDR1 is SEHNR and CDR2 is FQNEAQ (reference sequence). The CDR3 loop spans 14 amino acids. The CDR3 nucleotides read TGTGCCAGCAGCTTCTGGGACAGTCAAGAGACTCAGTACTTC. It specifies CASSFWDSQETQYF.

This clone appeared a single time. The chain employs TRBV7-2 and TRBJ2-5, with a tentative D call TRBD1 (6 bases). The CDR3 runs to 14 residues. V was cut by 5 bases and J by 2 bases, with 12 bases left in between. Germline V gene data show CDR1 as SGHTA and CDR2 as FQGNSA. DNA of the CDR3: TGTGCCAGCAGCCCGGTGAGGGGGCAAGAGACCCAGTACTTC. Translating it yields CASSPVRGQETQYF.

This clone was counted once. This specimen includes other DNA sequences encoding the same CDR3. The chain joins TRBV11-3 to TRBJ2-3; 7 bases align to TRBD2. The V gene end was trimmed by 1 base and the J gene end by 3 bases; junction bases not matched to a gene: 1. CDR1 SGHNT and CDR2 YENEEA come from the germline V gene. The CDR3 runs to 14 residues. CDR3 in DNA: TGTGCCAGCAGCTTAGGGCGGGGGACAGATACGCAGTATTTT. It codes for CASSLGRGTDTQYF.

This chain connects TRBV4-2 to TRBJ2-7; 7 bases are shared with TRBD1. V gave up 2 bases and J gave up 3 bases; unmatched junction bases: 4. Germline lookup yields CDR1 LGHNA and CDR2 YNFKEQ. The CDR3 has 14 residues. The DNA for the CDR3 is TGTGCCAGCAGCCAATGGACAGGCATCTACGAGCAGTACTTC. It specifies CASSQWTGIYEQYF.

This clone has a handful of counts. CDR3 coding DNA: TGTGCCAGCAGCCCGGGACAGGGACGATCACCCCTCCACTTT. It codes for CASSPGQGRSPLHF. The V gene is TRBV6-5, the J gene TRBJ1-6; 9 bases fit TRBD1. J was trimmed by 10 bases and V by 6 bases; bases with no gene match: 7. The germline gives CDR1 MNHEY, CDR2 SVGAGI. The CDR3 consists of 14 residues.

This clone was detected a few times. The V call is TRBV9, the J call TRBJ2-2; 9 bases line up with TRBD2. CDR3 length: 16 amino acids. Unmatched junction bases numbered 14, after V lost 7 bases and J lost 7 bases. CDR1 and CDR2 from the germline V gene are SGDLS and YYNGEE. Here the CDR3 reads CASSGRAGGPDGELFF. The CDR3 DNA sequence: TGTGCCAGCTCGGGGAGGGCGGGAGGGCCTGACGGGGAGCTGTTTTTT.

The genes are TRBV27 and TRBJ2-7; 8 bases fit TRBD1. The CDR3 covers 17 residues. Germline CDR1 reads MNHEY; CDR2 reads SMNVEV (reference sequence). J gave up 2 bases and V 2 bases, and 11 bases lay outside the gene matches. As DNA, the CDR3 is TGTGCCAGCAGTTTAGCCTCCCCCGGACAGGGTACCTACGAGCAGTACTTC. Amino acids: CASSLASPGQGTYEQYF.

This chain joins TRBV6-6 and TRBJ1-1; maybe TRBD1 (5 bases). CDR1 and CDR2 from the germline V gene are MNHNY and SVGAGI (reference sequence). V shed 6 bases and J shed 0 bases, with 14 bases lying between them. This CDR3 is 15 amino acids long. The CDR3 sequence is CASSSSQGMNTEAFF. The DNA of the CDR3 is TGTGCCAGCAGCTCGTCTCAGGGTATGAACACTGAAGCTTTCTTT.

On this clone: A junction boundary mismatches the germline segment, possibly from a read error. This chain joins TRBV7-7 and TRBJ2-5; the match to TRBD1 covers 9 bases. This CDR3 contains 17 residues. The germline CDR1 and CDR2 sequences are SSHAT and FNYEAQ (reference sequence). The CDR3 is CASSLHLPGQGQETQYF. The CDR3 nucleotides are TGTGCTAGCAGCTTGCACCTCCCGGGACAGGGTCAAGAGACCCAGTACTTC.

The chain carries TRBV7-9 and TRBJ1-3; possible D gene TRBD1, 6 bases. The CDR3 is 16 residues long. Trimming removed 3 bases at V and 3 bases at J, with 15 bases between. The germline V gene has CDR1 SEHNR and CDR2 FQNEAQ (reference sequence). The CDR3 is CASSFVGGASGNTIYF. In DNA, the CDR3 is TGTGCCAGCAGCTTCGTCGGGGGGGCGAGTGGAAACACCATATATTTT.

The chain has TRBV28 and TRBJ2-7, with D possibly being TRBD2 (5 bases). The CDR3 is made up of 15 amino acids. V was shortened by 4 bases and J by 0 bases, with 13 bases between the two germline ends. From germline, CDR1 is MDHEN and CDR2 SYDVKM. CDR3 DNA: TGTGCCAGCAGTTCCCGCCGGGGTATCTCCTACGAGCAGTACTTC. It specifies CASSSRRGISYEQYF.

This clone was seen only a few times. V and J are TRBV4-2 and TRBJ2-2; 8 bases are shared with TRBD2. J gave up 4 bases and V 3 bases, and 4 bases lay outside the gene matches. The CDR3 has 15 amino acids. The germline gives CDR1 LGHNA, CDR2 YNFKEQ. The CDR3 here is CASSQGSGITGELFF. The CDR3 bases are TGTGCCAGCAGCCAGGGTAGCGGGATCACCGGGGAGCTGTTTTTT.

This clone was found a few times. The CDR3, as DNA: TGTGCCAGCAGCTTAGCAGGCGGTCTGCGGGGGACCCAGTACTTC. Its translation is CASSLAGGLRGTQYF. The chain combines TRBV7-2 with TRBJ2-5; tentatively, D is TRBD2 (6 bases). The germline gives CDR1 SGHTA, CDR2 FQGNSA. The CDR3 is 15 amino acids. With 0 bases removed from V and 7 bases from J, the gap between germline ends came to 15 bases.

This clone occurred a few times. The gene calls are TRBV4-3 and TRBJ1-2, with 7 bases that match TRBD1. The ends lost 4 bases at V and 4 bases at J; junction bases unmatched: 6. Germline loops: CDR1 LGHNA, CDR2 YSLEER. This CDR3 has 14 amino acids. CDR3 sequence: CASSPTGDGYGYTF. For the CDR3, the DNA is TGCGCCAGCAGCCCCACAGGGGATGGCTATGGCTACACCTTC.

This clone appeared once. V and J are TRBV9 and TRBJ2-5, with D possibly TRBD2 on 6 matching bases. CDR1 is SGDLS and CDR2 is YYNGEE in the germline V gene. Trimming took 4 bases from V and 2 from J, leaving 12 bases between them. CDR3 size: 14 residues. CDR3: CASSPTGTQETQYF. The DNA for the CDR3 is TGTGCCAGCAGCCCTACCGGGACTCAAGAGACCCAGTACTTC. The whole variable domain, filled in from reference TRBV9 and TRBJ2-5, reads DSGVTQTPKHLITATGQRVTLRCSPRSGDLSVYWYQQSLDQGLQFLIQYYNGEERAKGNILERFSAQQFPDLHSELNLSSLELGDSALYFCASSPTGTQETQYFGPGTRLLVL.

With regard to this clone: Other DNA sequences in the same sample also yield this CDR3. The gene calls are TRBV6-5 and TRBJ2-7, with TRBD1 matching over 9 bases. Germline loops: CDR1 MNHEY, CDR2 SVGAGI. V gave up 0 bases and J gave up 3 bases; unmatched junction bases: 0. This CDR3 is built from 14 residues. The CDR3 reads CASSYSGQGYEQYF. CDR3 sequence (DNA): TGTGCCAGCAGTTACTCGGGACAGGGCTACGAGCAGTACTTC.